This T cell receptor beta chain was retrieved from a study of Graves' ophthalmopathy and Graves' hyperthyroidism. The V and J ends lost 0 bases and 2 bases respectively, with 10 bases between them. The V gene's germline CDR1 is MGHRA and CDR2 YSYEKL. The CDR3 contains 16 residues. For repertoire sequencing, the TCR beta CDR3 regions were amplified from RNA transcripts. First-round RT-PCR employed HTBI primers, with a second-round multiplex PCR after it. MiXCR, run by TCRdb on the multiplex PCR reads, gives a single entry per CDR3 protein. The profile shows about 340,000 distinct CDR3 sequences, roughly 16% of them singletons. In its sample, this clonotype was seen many times. The authors isolated PBMCs from around 10 ml of fresh peripheral blood.

This TCR came from an adult man with Graves' ophthalmopathy. V and J are TRBV4-1 and TRBJ2-2; D possibly uses TRBD1 or TRBD2 (5 bases each). The sample was peripheral blood. The CDR3 DNA is TGCGCCAGCAGCCAAGAAGGGACCATCAACACCGGGGAGCTGTTTTTT. It yields the protein CASSQEGTINTGELFF.